A single sample gave rise to the 21 T cell receptor beta chains below, sequenced in a study of blood T cell repertoires in COVID-19. Assay used: immunoSEQ multiplex PCR; TCRdb lists only in-frame clones, some missing. The sample has some 270,000 clones; roughly 85% are singletons. The sample was peripheral blood. The receptors were gathered from a woman between 65 and 79 years old with acute or convalescent COVID-19.

This clone was picked up a small number of times. The chain carries TRBV18 and TRBJ2-1; D may be TRBD1 (5 bases). There are 12 residues in the CDR3. V dropped 3 bases and J dropped 9 bases, with 9 bases sitting between them. Germline V gives CDR1 KGHSH, CDR2 LQKENI. CDR3 sequence (DNA): TGTGCCAGCTCACCTAGGGGCGCTGAGCAGTTCTTC. This translates into CASSPRGAEQFF.

This clone has just one count. The chain couples TRBV12-5 to TRBJ2-7, with 8 nucleotides matching TRBD1. Germline V gene lookup returns CDR1 LGHNT and CDR2 FRNRAP. V trimming: 3 bases; J trimming: 2 bases; junction bases outside the gene matches: 15. The CDR3 length is 18 residues. In DNA, the CDR3 is TGTGCTAGTGGTTTACCCTTTAACAGGGGGAACATAACCTACGAGCAGTACTTC. It yields the protein CASGLPFNRGNITYEQYF.

The chain couples TRBV7-8 to TRBJ2-5; 7 nucleotides line up with TRBD1. This CDR3 is 14 amino acids long. Germline loops: CDR1 SGHVS, CDR2 FQNEAQ. Trimming at V came to 3 bases and at J to 1 base, leaving 2 bases not matched to a gene. For the CDR3, the DNA is TGTGCCAGCAGCTTGAACAGGGGCCAAGAGACCCAGTACTTC. Residues: CASSLNRGQETQYF.

The gene calls are TRBV27 and TRBJ2-1, with D maybe TRBD2 (5 bases). The length of the CDR3 is 15 residues. V gave up 2 bases and J gave up 1 base, with 9 bases separating them. CDR1 is MNHEY and CDR2 is SMNVEV in the germline V gene (reference sequence). This chain's CDR3 is CASSLGAASYNEQFF. CDR3 nucleotide sequence: TGTGCCAGCAGTTTAGGAGCGGCGTCCTACAATGAGCAGTTCTTC.

The chain is built from TRBV21-1 and TRBJ1-4. TRBV21-1 is a documented pseudogene. The CDR3 runs to 16 residues. Here the CDR3 DNA reads TGTGCCAGCAGCAAAGCCTTCGGAGATGTGGATGAAAAACTGTTTTTT. Translating gives CASSKAFGDVDEKLFF.

The chain recombines TRBV6-6 with TRBJ2-2; D possibly corresponds to TRBD2 (8 bases). The CDR3 has 14 amino acids. The ends were cut back, 6 bases at V and 6 bases at J, with 14 bases in the middle. Per the germline V gene, CDR1 is MNHNY and CDR2 is SVGAGI (reference sequence). The chain's CDR3 is CASSSGGTAGELFF. The CDR3 DNA is TGTGCCAGCAGCTCGGGGGGGACAGCCGGGGAGCTGTTTTTT.

This chain uses TRBV18 with TRBJ2-3, with 13 nucleotides matching TRBD2. Trimming at V came to 3 bases and at J to 6 bases, leaving 6 bases not matched to a gene. The CDR3 has 16 residues. The germline gives CDR1 KGHSH, CDR2 LQKENI. CDR3 bases: TGTGCCAGCTCACCTACGACTAGCGGGGGGAGCGATACGCAGTATTTT. Translated: CASSPTTSGGSDTQYF.

The CDR3 region is CASSLRLSMNNEQFF. In nucleotides, the CDR3 is TGTGCCAGCAGCCTCCGACTCTCTATGAACAATGAGCAGTTCTTC. The genes are TRBV3-1 (or the pseudogene TRBV3-2) and TRBJ2-1; D unclear. Deletions cut 4 bases from V and 5 bases from J, with 15 bases between. CDR3 length: 15 residues. In germline, CDR1 is LGHDT, CDR2 YNNKEL (reference sequence).

The chain combines TRBV2 with TRBJ2-2; TRBD2 might be the D (6 bases). The CDR3 totals 16 residues. Looked up from germline, CDR1 is SNHLY and CDR2 is FYNNEI. Between the trimmed V and J ends, which lost 6 bases and 1 base, there was a span of 15 bases. CDR3 bases: TGTGCCAGCAGGCTGACGAGAGCGGGGAACACCGGGGAGCTGTTTTTT. It translates to CASRLTRAGNTGELFF.

The V and J genes are TRBV7-9 and TRBJ1-6; 10 bases map to TRBD1. V lost 0 bases to trimming and J lost 3 bases; unmatched junction nucleotides: 2. Looked up from germline, CDR1 is SEHNR and CDR2 is FQNEAQ (reference sequence). The CDR3 is 17 residues long. The CDR3 sequence: CASSLATGGDYNSPLHF. The CDR3 nucleotides read TGTGCCAGCAGCTTAGCGACAGGGGGCGACTATAATTCACCCCTCCACTTT.

This clone was counted between two and nine times. V usage is TRBV9 and J usage is TRBJ2-5, with 9 bases matching TRBD2. Germline V gene sequence: CDR1 SGDLS, CDR2 YYNGEE. V was pared by 3 bases and J by 1 base, with 4 bases of the junction left unmatched. The CDR3 consists of 15 residues. CDR3 residues: CASSELAGVQETQYF. The CDR3 nucleotides read TGTGCCAGCAGCGAGTTAGCGGGGGTCCAAGAGACCCAGTACTTC.

The chain has TRBV20-1 and TRBJ2-3; TRBD2 agrees at 8 bases. J was trimmed by 2 bases and V by 3 bases; bases with no gene match: 10. Germline V gene sequence: CDR1 DFQATT, CDR2 SNEGSKA (reference sequence). This CDR3 comprises 16 residues. CDR3 region: CSASSPAGANTDTQYF. The CDR3 region has the DNA TGCAGTGCTAGTAGCCCAGCGGGGGCAAACACAGATACGCAGTATTTT.

The V call is TRBV20-1, the J call TRBJ1-1, with D hard to call. Trimming removed 6 bases from V and 8 bases from J, with 7 bases in between. Germline V lookup: CDR1 DFQATT, CDR2 SNEGSKA (reference sequence). The CDR3 spans 9 residues. CDR3: CSAAHEAFF. The CDR3 region has the DNA TGCAGTGCCGCACACGAAGCTTTCTTT.

This chain connects TRBV27 to TRBJ2-2; D remains ambiguous. This CDR3 spans 14 amino acids. Germline V gives CDR1 MNHEY, CDR2 SMNVEV (reference sequence). Trimming removed 11 bases at V and 0 bases at J, with 13 bases between. The CDR3 region is CAVLARTNTGELFF. Written as DNA, the CDR3 is TGTGCCGTGCTTGCCAGGACGAACACCGGGGAGCTGTTTTTT.

The chain carries TRBV12-3 or TRBV12-4 and TRBJ1-6; D ambiguous. The CDR3 has 13 residues. Trimming took 1 base from V and 8 from J, leaving 6 bases between them. CDR3 sequence (DNA): TGTGCCAGCAGTTTAGAGGCGGATTCACCCCTCCACTTT. Protein sequence: CASSLEADSPLHF.

The chain couples TRBV5-1 to TRBJ1-2; D gene unclear. Germline CDR1 and CDR2: SGHRS and YFSETQ. Trimming shortened V by 2 bases and J by 4 bases, and 12 bases separated the two germline ends. There are 14 residues in the CDR3. In nucleotides, the CDR3 is TGCGCCAGCAGCTTCGCCAGCGAGGGCTATGGCTACACCTTC. Translation gives CASSFASEGYGYTF.

The rearrangement joins TRBV10-3 to TRBJ1-5, with D uncertain. The V and J ends lost 2 bases and 9 bases respectively, with 14 bases between them. CDR1 is ENHRY and CDR2 is SYGVKD in the germline V gene. The CDR3 contains 14 residues. CDR3 loop: CAISEIEVAGPQHF. For the CDR3, the DNA is TGTGCCATCAGTGAGATCGAAGTGGCTGGGCCCCAGCATTTT.

This clone was seen just once. The V and J genes are TRBV19 and TRBJ1-2, with D possibly matching TRBD1 (5 bases). The CDR3 totals 12 residues. Trimming shortened V by 6 bases and J by 6 bases, and 11 bases separated the two germline ends. Germline lookup yields CDR1 LNHDA and CDR2 SQIVND (reference sequence). The CDR3 spells CASSLWGDGYTF. CDR3 in DNA: TGTGCCAGTAGCCTATGGGGGGATGGCTACACCTTC.

This clone turned up a few times. The CDR3 loop is CASSQRALDRHMNTEAFF. CDR3 nucleotide sequence: TGTGCCAGCAGCCAAAGGGCATTGGACAGGCACATGAACACTGAAGCTTTCTTT. The V call is TRBV4-2, the J call TRBJ1-1; 7 positions match TRBD1. The ends lost 2 bases at V and 0 bases at J; junction bases unmatched: 12. The germline gives CDR1 LGHNA, CDR2 YNFKEQ. The length of the CDR3 is 18 residues.

CDR3 bases: TGTGCCAGCATAGTCGGGGGACCCCGTGGCTACACCTTC. Translating gives CASIVGGPRGYTF. The genes are TRBV6-5 and TRBJ1-2, with D possibly TRBD1 on 5 matching bases. Per germline, CDR1 MNHEY and CDR2 SVGAGI. V was pared by 7 bases and J by 7 bases, with 16 bases between. The CDR3 spans 13 residues.

The rearrangement links TRBV11-2 to TRBJ1-2; the D gene is possibly TRBD1 (5 bases). Germline CDR1 reads SGHAT; CDR2 reads FQNNGV. V was pared by 6 bases and J by 0 bases, with 20 bases between. The CDR3 extends over 17 amino acids. The CDR3 DNA reads as TGTGCCAGCAGACTCCGGGACTTTGGAGGGCCTAACTATGGCTACACCTTC. Its protein product is CASRLRDFGGPNYGYTF.